Listed below are T cell receptor beta chains from one sample, sequenced in a study of response to subunit inactivated influenza vaccine. Via MiXCR, TCRdb re-called the RT-PCR reads, giving one row per CDR3 protein. The sample yields just under 550,000 distinct CDR3 sequences, roughly 23% seen once. The data were also submitted as part of a second study, on T cells expressing NK-cell markers.

This specimen consisted of CD4+ T cells sorted from PBMCs, obtained about 12 days after vaccination. The receptor set was obtained from a man aged 45-60 years who received an inactivated influenza vaccine. CDR3s include the opening cysteine and the closing phenylalanine or tryptophan. The D gene is left open where the match is weak. Rows may omit the clone size; those that give it use once, few, many or a size class.

J: TRBJ2-7; size: .; D: TRBD1; V: TRBV29-1; DNA: TGCAGCGTTGAGGGGACAGCTGAAAGCTCCTACGAGCAGTACTTC; CDR3: CSVEGTAESSYEQYF
J: TRBJ2-7; size: few; D: .; V: TRBV7-8; DNA: TGTGCCAGCAGCTTAGGGTTCCCCGATGGACCGTACGAGCAGTACTTC; CDR3: CASSLGFPDGPYEQYF
J: TRBJ2-3; size: .; D: .; V: TRBV6-5; DNA: TGTGCCAGCAGTTACGAGGCTAGCGGCACAGATACGCAGTATTTT; CDR3: CASSYEASGTDTQYF
J: TRBJ1-4; size: .; D: .; V: TRBV20-1; DNA: TGCAGTGCTAGTCGCGGGGGGCTCTCTAATGAAAAACTGTTTTTT; CDR3: CSASRGGLSNEKLFF
J: TRBJ2-2; size: few; D: .; V: TRBV3-1; DNA: TGTGCCGCATCCCGGGGCACCGGGGAGCTGTTTTTT; CDR3: CAASRGTGELFF
J: TRBJ2-7; size: .; D: .; V: TRBV12-3/TRBV12-4; DNA: TGTGCCAGCAGTTATCGGAGAGCGCAGTACTTC; CDR3: CASSYRRAQYF
J: TRBJ1-1; size: .; D: TRBD1; V: TRBV20-1; DNA: TGCAGTGCCCCGGACAGGGTAAAGGATGCTTTCTTT; CDR3: CSAPDRVKDAFF
J: TRBJ2-1; size: .; D: .; V: TRBV18; DNA: TGTGCCAGCTCACGTACTAACGGGGAAGACAATGAGCAGTTCTTC; CDR3: CASSRTNGEDNEQFF
J: TRBJ2-3; size: once; D: .; V: TRBV7-6; DNA: TGTGCCAGCAGCCGCCAACAGGGTCCTGCGGATACGCAGTATTTT; CDR3: CASSRQQGPADTQYF
J: TRBJ2-1; size: .; D: .; V: TRBV15; DNA: TGTGCCACCAGTCCGAAACAGGGTTGGAATGAGCAGTTCTTC; CDR3: CATSPKQGWNEQFF
J: TRBJ1-2; size: many; D: TRBD1; V: TRBV20-1; DNA: TGCAGTGCTAGTCAGGGGGAGGGGAACTATGGCTACACCTTC; CDR3: CSASQGEGNYGYTF
J: TRBJ2-4; size: .; D: TRBD1; V: TRBV20-1; DNA: TGCAGTGCTCAACAGGGGGCATTTGGAGACATTCAGTACTTC; CDR3: CSAQQGAFGDIQYF
J: TRBJ2-3; size: few; D: .; V: TRBV5-6; DNA: TGTGCCAGCAGCCTCCCCCTCCTGGGGGCAGATACGCAGTATTTT; CDR3: CASSLPLLGADTQYF
J: TRBJ2-7; size: many; D: TRBD1; V: TRBV7-9; DNA: TGTGCCAGCAGCTTCCCGGGACAGACAGAGCAGTACTTC; CDR3: CASSFPGQTEQYF
J: TRBJ2-1; size: few; D: TRBD2; V: TRBV7-8; DNA: TGTGCCAGCAGCCGGATCGGGGGGAACTACAATGAGCAGTTCTTC; CDR3: CASSRIGGNYNEQFF
J: TRBJ2-6; size: .; D: .; V: TRBV3-1; DNA: TGTGCCAGCAGCCTACGGACCTCTTATACTGCTGGGGCCAACGTCCTGACTTTC; CDR3: CASSLRTSYTAGANVLTF